This T cell receptor (beta chain) originates from a study of control samples from healthy donors and cancer patients. This table comes from immunoSEQ multiplex PCR, and its TCRdb copy is limited to in-frame clones, with some not included. The table has 65,000 to 100,000 clones, roughly 91% seen once; the top ten hold about 16%. Trimming took off 6 bases at V and 1 base at J, with 9 bases between the two ends. The germline V gene encodes CDR1 SQVTM and CDR2 ANQGSEA. The CDR3 runs 12 residues. The sample was blood. The chain carries TRBV29-1 and TRBJ1-2; no clear D gene. The source is a man aged 45-65 years in good health. The CDR3 DNA is TGCAGCGTGACGGACCGTAACTATGGCTACACCTTC. Protein product: CSVTDRNYGYTF.